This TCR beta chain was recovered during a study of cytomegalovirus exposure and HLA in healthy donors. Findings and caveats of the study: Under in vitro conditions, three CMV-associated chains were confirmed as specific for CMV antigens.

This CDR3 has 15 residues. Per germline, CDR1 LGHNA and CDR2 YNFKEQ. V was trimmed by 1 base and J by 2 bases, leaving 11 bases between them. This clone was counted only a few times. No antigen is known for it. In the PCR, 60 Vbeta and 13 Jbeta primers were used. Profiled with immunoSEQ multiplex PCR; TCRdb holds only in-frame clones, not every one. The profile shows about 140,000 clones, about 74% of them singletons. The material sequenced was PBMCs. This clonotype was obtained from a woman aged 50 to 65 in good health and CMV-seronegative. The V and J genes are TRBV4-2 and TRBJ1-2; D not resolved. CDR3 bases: TGTGCCAGCAGCCAAGGCCTCGACATAAACTATGGCTACACCTTC. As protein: CASSQGLDINYGYTF.